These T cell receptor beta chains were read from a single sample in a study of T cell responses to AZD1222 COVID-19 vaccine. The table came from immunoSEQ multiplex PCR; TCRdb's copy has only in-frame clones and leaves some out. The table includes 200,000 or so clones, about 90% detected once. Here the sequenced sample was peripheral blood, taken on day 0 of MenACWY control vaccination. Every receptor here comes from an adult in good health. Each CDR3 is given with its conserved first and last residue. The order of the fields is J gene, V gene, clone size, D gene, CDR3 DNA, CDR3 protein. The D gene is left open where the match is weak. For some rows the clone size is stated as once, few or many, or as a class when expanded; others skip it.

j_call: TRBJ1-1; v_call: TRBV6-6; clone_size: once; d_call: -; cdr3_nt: TGTGCCAGCAGAGTCGGTTTGGGAGGGAACACTGAAGCTTTCTTT; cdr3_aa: CASRVGLGGNTEAFF
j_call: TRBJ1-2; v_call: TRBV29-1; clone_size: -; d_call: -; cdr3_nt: TGCAGCGTTTATTTGGGCTATGGCTACACCTTC; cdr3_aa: CSVYLGYGYTF
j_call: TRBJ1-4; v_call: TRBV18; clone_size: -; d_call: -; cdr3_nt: TGTGCCAGCTCACCACCGAACCCCGGAAATAATGAAAAACTGTTTTTT; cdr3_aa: CASSPPNPGNNEKLFF
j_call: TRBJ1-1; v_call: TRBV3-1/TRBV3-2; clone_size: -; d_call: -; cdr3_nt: TGTGCCAGCAGCCTGCCCCCTCGGGGCCCAGGTTTGAACACTGAAGCTTTCTTT; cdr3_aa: CASSLPPRGPGLNTEAFF
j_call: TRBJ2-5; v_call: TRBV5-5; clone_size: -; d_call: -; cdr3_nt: TGTGCCAGCAGCTTGGGCCTGGAGGGGACCCAGTACTTC; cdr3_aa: CASSLGLEGTQYF
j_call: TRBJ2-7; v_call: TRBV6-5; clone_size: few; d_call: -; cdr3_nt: TGTGCCAGCAGCCATACCCCGACCTACGAGCAGTACTTC; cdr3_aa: CASSHTPTYEQYF
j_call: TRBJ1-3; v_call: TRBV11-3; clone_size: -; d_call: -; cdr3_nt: TGTGCCAGCAGCTTAACGGGCTCTGGAAACACCATATATTTT; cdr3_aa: CASSLTGSGNTIYF
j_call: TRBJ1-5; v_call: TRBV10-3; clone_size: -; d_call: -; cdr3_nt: TGTGCCATCAGTGCCGGCAGCGGGGGCAATCAGCCCCAGCATTTT; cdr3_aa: CAISAGSGGNQPQHF
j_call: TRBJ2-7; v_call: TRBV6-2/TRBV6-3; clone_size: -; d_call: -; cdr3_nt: TGTGCCAGCAGTAACCGGGACTGGACCTACGAGCAGTACTTC; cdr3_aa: CASSNRDWTYEQYF
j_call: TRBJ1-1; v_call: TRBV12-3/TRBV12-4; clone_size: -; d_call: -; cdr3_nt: TGTGCCAGCAGTTTAACCGCGAACACTGAAGCTTTCTTT; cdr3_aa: CASSLTANTEAFF
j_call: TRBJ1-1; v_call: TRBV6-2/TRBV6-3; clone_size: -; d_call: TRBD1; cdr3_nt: TGTGCCAGCAGTAGACAGGGGGCTGGCACTGAAGCTTTCTTT; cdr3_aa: CASSRQGAGTEAFF
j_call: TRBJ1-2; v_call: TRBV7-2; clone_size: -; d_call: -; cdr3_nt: TGTGCCAGCAGCCCGACTAAGGGACACGTTAACTATGGCTACACCTTC; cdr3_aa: CASSPTKGHVNYGYTF
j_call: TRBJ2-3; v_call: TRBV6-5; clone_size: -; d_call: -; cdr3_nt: TGTGCCAGCAGTACCGGACAGCCCGGCACAGATACGCAGTATTTT; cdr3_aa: CASSTGQPGTDTQYF
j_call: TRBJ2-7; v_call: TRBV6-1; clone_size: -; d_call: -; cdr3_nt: TGTGCCAGCAGTGAAAGGGCAATGAGGTTGAGCTCCTACGAGCAGTACTTC; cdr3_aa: CASSERAMRLSSYEQYF
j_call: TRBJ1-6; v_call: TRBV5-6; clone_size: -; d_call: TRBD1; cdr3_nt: TGTGCCAGCAGCTTTTGGACAGGGTATAATTCACCCCTCCACTTT; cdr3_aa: CASSFWTGYNSPLHF
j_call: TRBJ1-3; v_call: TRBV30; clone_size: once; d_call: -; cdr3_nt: TGTGCCTGGGGAGTCTCTGGAAACACCATATATTTT; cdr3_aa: CAWGVSGNTIYF
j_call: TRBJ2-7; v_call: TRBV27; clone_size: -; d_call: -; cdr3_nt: TGTGCCAGCAGTCCTGCCGGGTCCTCCTACGAGCAGTACTTC; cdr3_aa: CASSPAGSSYEQYF
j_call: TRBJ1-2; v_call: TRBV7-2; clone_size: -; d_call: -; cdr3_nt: TGTGCCAGCAGCTTATCTTTTGAGTCTCGGGAATTTAACTATGGCTACACCTTC; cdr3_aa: CASSLSFESREFNYGYTF
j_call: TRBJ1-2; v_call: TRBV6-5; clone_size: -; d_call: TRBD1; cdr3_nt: TGTGCCAGCAGTTCGGGACAGGGGGCGAGGAACTATGGCTACACCTTC; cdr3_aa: CASSSGQGARNYGYTF
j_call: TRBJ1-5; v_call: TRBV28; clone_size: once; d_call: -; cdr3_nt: TGTGCCAGCAGCAACCTATTCCAGCCCCAGCATTTT; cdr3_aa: CASSNLFQPQHF
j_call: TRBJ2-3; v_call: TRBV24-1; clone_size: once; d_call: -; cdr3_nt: TGTGCCACCAGGGACACCTCTAGCACAGATACGCAGTATTTT; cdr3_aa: CATRDTSSTDTQYF
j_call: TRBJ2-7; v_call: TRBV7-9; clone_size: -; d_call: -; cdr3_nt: TGTGCCAGCAGCTTAGAGGCAGGGGTCGAGCAGTACTTC; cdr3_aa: CASSLEAGVEQYF
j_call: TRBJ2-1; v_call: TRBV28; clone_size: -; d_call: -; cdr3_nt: TGTGCCAGCCGGAGGTATCTCAATGAGCAGTTCTTC; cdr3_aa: CASRRYLNEQFF
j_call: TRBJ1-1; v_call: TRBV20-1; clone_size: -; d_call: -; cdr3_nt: TGCAGTGCTAGAACTGAAGCTTTCTTT; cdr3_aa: CSARTEAFF
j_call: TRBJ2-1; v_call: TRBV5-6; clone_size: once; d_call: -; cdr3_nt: TGTGCCAGCAGCTTGGTGGAGGGATATCCCTCCTACAATGAGCAGTTCTTC; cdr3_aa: CASSLVEGYPSYNEQFF
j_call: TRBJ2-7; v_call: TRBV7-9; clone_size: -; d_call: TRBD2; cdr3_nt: TGTGCCAGCAAACTAGCGGGAGACTACGAGCAGTACTTC; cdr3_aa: CASKLAGDYEQYF
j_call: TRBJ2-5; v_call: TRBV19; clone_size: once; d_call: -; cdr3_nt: TGTGCCAGTACCCGCGACGCGACCTTACAGTTGCCATTAGAGACCCAGTACTTC; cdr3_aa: CASTRDATLQLPLETQYF
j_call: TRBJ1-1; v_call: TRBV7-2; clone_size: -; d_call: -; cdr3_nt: TGTGCCATCCGCTCTATGAACACTGAAGCTTTCTTT; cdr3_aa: CAIRSMNTEAFF
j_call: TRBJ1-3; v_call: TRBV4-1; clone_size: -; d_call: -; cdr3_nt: TGCGCCAGCAGCCAAGATGATGCCCCCGGAAACACCATATATTTT; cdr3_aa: CASSQDDAPGNTIYF
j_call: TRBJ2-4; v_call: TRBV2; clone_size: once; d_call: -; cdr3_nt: TGTGCCAGCAGTGCGACAGTCCTAGCCAAAAACATTCAGTACTTC; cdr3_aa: CASSATVLAKNIQYF
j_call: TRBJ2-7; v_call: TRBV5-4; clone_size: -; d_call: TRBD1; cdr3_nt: TGTGCCAGCAGCTTGGGGGGGACAGACTCCTACGAGCAGTACTTC; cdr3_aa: CASSLGGTDSYEQYF
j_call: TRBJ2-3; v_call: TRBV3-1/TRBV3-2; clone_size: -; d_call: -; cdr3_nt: TGTGCCAGCAGCCAAGAAATGGCAGATACGCAGTATTTT; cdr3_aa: CASSQEMADTQYF
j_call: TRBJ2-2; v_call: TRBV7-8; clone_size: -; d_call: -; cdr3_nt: TGTGCCAGCAGCTTAGGGGGGAACACCGGGGAGCTGTTTTTT; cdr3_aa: CASSLGGNTGELFF
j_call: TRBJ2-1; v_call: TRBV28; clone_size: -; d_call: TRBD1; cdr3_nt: TGTGCCAGCTGGAAGGGGAACAGGGGGAACACGGATGAGCAGTTCTTC; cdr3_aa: CASWKGNRGNTDEQFF
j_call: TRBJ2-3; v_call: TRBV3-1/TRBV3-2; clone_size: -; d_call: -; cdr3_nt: TGTGCCAGCAGCCAAGATCCGACAGATACGCAGTATTTT; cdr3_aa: CASSQDPTDTQYF
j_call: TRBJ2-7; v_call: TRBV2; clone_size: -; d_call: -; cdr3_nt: TGTGCCAGCAGCCAGATGGACTACGAGCAGTACTTC; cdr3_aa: CASSQMDYEQYF
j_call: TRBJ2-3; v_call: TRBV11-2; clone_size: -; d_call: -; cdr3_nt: TGTGCCAGCAGTTATTACGGAACTAGCACAGATACGCAGTATTTT; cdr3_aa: CASSYYGTSTDTQYF
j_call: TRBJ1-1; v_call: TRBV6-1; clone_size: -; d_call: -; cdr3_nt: TGTGCCAGCAGTGATGTCCAGCCCCGAGCTTTCTTT; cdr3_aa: CASSDVQPRAFF
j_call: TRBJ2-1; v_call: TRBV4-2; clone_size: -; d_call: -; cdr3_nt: TGTGCCAGCAGCCAGGCCAGGGGTGCTGAGCAGTTCTTC; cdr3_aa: CASSQARGAEQFF
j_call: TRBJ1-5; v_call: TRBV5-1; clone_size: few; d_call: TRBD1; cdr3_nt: TGCGCCAGCAGCCCCGGGACAGGGGATCAGCCCCAGCATTTT; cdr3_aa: CASSPGTGDQPQHF
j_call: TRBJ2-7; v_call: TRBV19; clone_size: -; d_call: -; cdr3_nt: TGTGCCAGTAGTCCCCTATTGGGACGAGGCGAGCAGTACTTC; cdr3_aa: CASSPLLGRGEQYF
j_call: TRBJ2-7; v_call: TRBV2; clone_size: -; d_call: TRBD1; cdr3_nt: TGTGCCAGCAGGGGGACAGGGACCTACGAGCAGTACTTC; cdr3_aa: CASRGTGTYEQYF
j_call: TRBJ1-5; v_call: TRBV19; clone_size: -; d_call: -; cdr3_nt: TGTGCCAGTAGTATAGGCCCGGGAGGCAATCAGCCCCAGCATTTT; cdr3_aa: CASSIGPGGNQPQHF
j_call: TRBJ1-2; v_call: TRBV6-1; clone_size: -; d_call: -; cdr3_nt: TGTGCCAGCAGTGAATTGACAGTATCTAACTATGGCTACACCTTC; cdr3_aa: CASSELTVSNYGYTF
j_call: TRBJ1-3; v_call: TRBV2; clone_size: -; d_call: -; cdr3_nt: TGTGCCAGCAGCTCGCAGCCTGGCGGCTCTGGAAACACCATATATTTT; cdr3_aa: CASSSQPGGSGNTIYF
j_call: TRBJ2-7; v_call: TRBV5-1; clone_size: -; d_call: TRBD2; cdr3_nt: TGCGCCAGCAGCTCTACTAGCGGGAGCTCGGCTGACGAGCAGTACTTC; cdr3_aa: CASSSTSGSSADEQYF
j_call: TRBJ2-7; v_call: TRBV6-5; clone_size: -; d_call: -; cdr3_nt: TGTGCCAGCAGAAAGACAGGGAGGTGGGAGCAGTACTTC; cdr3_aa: CASRKTGRWEQYF
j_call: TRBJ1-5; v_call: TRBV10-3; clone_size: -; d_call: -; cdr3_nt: TGTGCCATCGGGACCGTCGAGGGAGGTCAGCCCCAGCATTTT; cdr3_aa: CAIGTVEGGQPQHF
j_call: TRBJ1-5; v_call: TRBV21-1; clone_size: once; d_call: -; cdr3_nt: TGTGCCAGCAGCAGAAGGAGCCAGCATTTT; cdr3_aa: CASSRRSQHF
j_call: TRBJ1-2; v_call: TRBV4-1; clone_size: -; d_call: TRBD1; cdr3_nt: TGCGCCAGCAGCCAACTGGGGCGGGGACAGACCTATGGCTACACCTTC; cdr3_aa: CASSQLGRGQTYGYTF
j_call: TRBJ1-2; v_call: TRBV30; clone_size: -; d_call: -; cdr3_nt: TGTGCCTGGAACAGAAAGACTAACTATGGCTACACCTTC; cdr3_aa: CAWNRKTNYGYTF
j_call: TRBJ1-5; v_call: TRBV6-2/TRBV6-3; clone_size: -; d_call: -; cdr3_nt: TGTGCCAGCACCCCTTTGGGGGGCAATCAGCCCCAGCATTTT; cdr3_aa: CASTPLGGNQPQHF